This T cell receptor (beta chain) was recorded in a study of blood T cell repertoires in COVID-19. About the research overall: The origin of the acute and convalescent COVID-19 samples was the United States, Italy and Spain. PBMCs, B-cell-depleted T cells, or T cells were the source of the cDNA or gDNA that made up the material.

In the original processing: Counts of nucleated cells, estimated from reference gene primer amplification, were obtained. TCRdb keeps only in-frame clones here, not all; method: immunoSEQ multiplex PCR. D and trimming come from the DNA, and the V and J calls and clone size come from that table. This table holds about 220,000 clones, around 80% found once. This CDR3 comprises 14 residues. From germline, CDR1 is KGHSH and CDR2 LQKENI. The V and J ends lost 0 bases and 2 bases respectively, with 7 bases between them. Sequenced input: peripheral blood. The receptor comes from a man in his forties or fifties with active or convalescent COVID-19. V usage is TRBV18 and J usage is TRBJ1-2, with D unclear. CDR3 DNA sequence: TGTGCCAGCTCACCACCGCCGGGAAACTATGGCTACACCTTC. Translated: CASSPPPGNYGYTF.